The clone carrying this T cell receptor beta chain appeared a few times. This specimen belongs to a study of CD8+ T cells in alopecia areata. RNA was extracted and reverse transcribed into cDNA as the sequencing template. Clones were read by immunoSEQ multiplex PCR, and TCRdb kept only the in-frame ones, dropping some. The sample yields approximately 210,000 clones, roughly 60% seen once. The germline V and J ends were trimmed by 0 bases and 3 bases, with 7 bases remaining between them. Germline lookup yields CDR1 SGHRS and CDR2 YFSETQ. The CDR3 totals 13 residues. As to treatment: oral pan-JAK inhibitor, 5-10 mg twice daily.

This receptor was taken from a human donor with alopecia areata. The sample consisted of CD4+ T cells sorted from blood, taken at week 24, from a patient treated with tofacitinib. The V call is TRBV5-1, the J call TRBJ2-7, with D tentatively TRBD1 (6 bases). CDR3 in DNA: TGCGCCAGCAGCTTGGGACAGGTCTACGAGCAGTACTTC. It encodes CASSLGQVYEQYF.